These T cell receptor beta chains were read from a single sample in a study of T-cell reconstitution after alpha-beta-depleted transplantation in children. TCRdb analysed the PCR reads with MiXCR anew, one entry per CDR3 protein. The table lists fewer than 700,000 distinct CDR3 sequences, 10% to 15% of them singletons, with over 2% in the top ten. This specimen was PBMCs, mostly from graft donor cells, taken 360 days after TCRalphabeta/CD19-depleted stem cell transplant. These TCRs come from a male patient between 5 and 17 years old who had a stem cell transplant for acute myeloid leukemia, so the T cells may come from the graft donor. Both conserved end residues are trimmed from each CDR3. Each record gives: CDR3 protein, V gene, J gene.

ASRPFHRGLAGGPASPDTQY	TRBV6-2/TRBV6-3	TRBJ2-3
ASSSPGLAIKRQY	TRBV27	TRBJ2-7
ASSYIHDLVGHTDTQY	TRBV6-5	TRBJ2-3
ASSEYGGAYQETQY	TRBV25-1	TRBJ2-5
ASRGARDTEAF	TRBV7-9	TRBJ1-1
ASSPLRVGEQY	TRBV28	TRBJ2-7
SGGQGTEAF	TRBV29-1	TRBJ1-1
ASSSTRAGEQF	TRBV28	TRBJ2-1
ASSFRTSGNEQF	TRBV6-5	TRBJ2-1
SAPVGRVPGELF	TRBV29-1	TRBJ2-2
SVVVGGRGEQF	TRBV29-1	TRBJ2-1
ATSRTSGSGNEQF	TRBV24-1	TRBJ2-1
ASSLILHYGYT	TRBV28	TRBJ1-2
ASSPGLAVPNIQY	TRBV6-2/TRBV6-3	TRBJ2-4
ASSPLDLLNIQY	TRBV5-1	TRBJ2-4
ASSDLVRVYEQY	TRBV6-1	TRBJ2-7
ASSHDSGVGADTQY	TRBV7-2	TRBJ2-3
SAKSFRTSTDTQY	TRBV20-1	TRBJ2-3
ASSPTSGPSYEQY	TRBV9	TRBJ2-7
SALGTGGFPYEQY	TRBV29-1	TRBJ2-7
ASRPGPNSNQPQH	TRBV5-1	TRBJ1-5
AWSPGPTDTQY	TRBV30	TRBJ2-3
ASRESGAGGPNPYEQY	TRBV12-3/TRBV12-4	TRBJ2-7
ASSFESNQPQH	TRBV5-1	TRBJ1-5
SARAGRDSQETQY	TRBV20-1	TRBJ2-5
ASTLGLAGYNEQF	TRBV12-3/TRBV12-4	TRBJ2-1
ASSQDSPGRTTDTQY	TRBV4-1	TRBJ2-3
ASSQDGTSSGNEQF	TRBV4-3	TRBJ2-1
ASSPRRETAYNEQF	TRBV5-4	TRBJ2-1
ASRSGTGYLYEQY	TRBV12-3/TRBV12-4	TRBJ2-7
ASSTWDSHRDEQF	TRBV9	TRBJ2-1
ASSLGRLDHTQY	TRBV5-1	TRBJ2-3
SAETGVFNEQF	TRBV20-1	TRBJ2-1
ASSQLDTNEQF	TRBV3-1	TRBJ2-1
AWRGQSEAF	TRBV30	TRBJ1-1
ASSTRGQPSNYGYT	TRBV6-1	TRBJ1-2
ASSLWTGYEQY	TRBV7-2	TRBJ2-7
ASSLNPLKKGPVAGRGYT	TRBV11-1	TRBJ1-2
SVEKRGGDETQY	TRBV29-1	TRBJ2-5
ASSGDRLQETQY	TRBV7-9	TRBJ2-5
ASGNGQRNTEAF	TRBV5-1	TRBJ1-1
AISEPLGGIQGKIDEQY	TRBV10-3	TRBJ2-7
ASSLATGVWHEQY	TRBV7-9	TRBJ2-7
TSSRLRRVDGANEQF	TRBV1	TRBJ2-1
ASSSDRDRALEQY	TRBV28	TRBJ2-7
ATSDVNSYEQY	TRBV24-1	TRBJ2-7
ASSVQPSRDTQY	TRBV9	TRBJ2-3
ASSSYRGGYEQY	TRBV28	TRBJ2-7
ASSPSGLAPYEQY	TRBV5-6	TRBJ2-7